Each of the 27 T cell receptor beta chains below was sequenced from the same sample in a study of vaccination effects on CD4 cells after COVID-19. Viral peptide pools were used in the ViraFEST assay to expand antigen-specific CD4+ T cells, and sequencing came afterward. Cells that had been cultured for roughly ten days were the source of isolated CD4+ T cells. Infection dated between March and December 2020, before the Alpha, Beta and Delta variants reached the United States. Their cognate antigens are unknown. The table came from immunoSEQ multiplex PCR; TCRdb's copy has only in-frame clones and leaves some out. The table lists about 45,000 clones, approximately 70% of them singletons. Sequencing used CD4+ T cells from PBMCs cultured with a peptide pool, obtained before COVID-19 vaccination. All receptors derive from a human donor who had a prior SARS-CoV-2 infection.

The V and J genes are TRBV2 and TRBJ2-7; TRBD2 aligns across 12 bases. V lost 4 bases and J lost 2; bases outside the gene matches: 0. Germline V gene sequence: CDR1 SNHLY, CDR2 FYNNEI. The CDR3 runs 14 residues. The chain's CDR3 is CASSGTSGAYEQYF. The CDR3 DNA follows: TGTGCCAGCAGTGGGACTAGCGGGGCCTACGAGCAGTACTTC.

The chain has TRBV7-8 and TRBJ2-3; TRBD1 is a possible D gene (6 bases). With 2 bases removed from V and 3 bases from J, the gap between germline ends came to 12 bases. CDR3 size: 15 residues. CDR1 and CDR2 (germline): SGHVS, FQNEAQ. In DNA form, the CDR3 reads TGTGCCAGCAGCTTACCAGGGGCTGGGACAGATACGCAGTATTTT. Translated, it gives CASSLPGAGTDTQYF.

V gene TRBV6-6 combines with J gene TRBJ2-4; D unresolved. The germline gives CDR1 MNHNY, CDR2 SVGAGI (reference sequence). The CDR3 is made up of 12 amino acids. V lost 2 bases and J lost 9, with 8 bases in between. CDR3 sequence reads: CASSYDGPIQYF. As DNA, the CDR3 is TGTGCCAGCAGTTACGACGGTCCCATTCAGTACTTC.

This clone appeared once. V usage is TRBV10-3 and J usage is TRBJ1-4; TRBD1 agrees at 7 bases. This CDR3 is built from 17 residues. The V and J ends lost 10 bases and 8 bases, in that order; junction bases with no gene match: 22. Germline V lookup: CDR1 ENHRY, CDR2 SYGVKD. Written as DNA, the CDR3 is TGTGCCACCAATGGGGGGGACAGAAGGTCCCAGCGGGAAAAACTGTTTTTT. It translates to CATNGGDRRSQREKLFF.

This clone was recorded a few times. This chain links TRBV6-5 with TRBJ2-3; D is possibly TRBD1 or TRBD2 (5 bases each). V was pared by 2 bases and J by 1 base, with 7 bases between. CDR3 length: 14 residues. Germline assignment: CDR1 MNHEY and CDR2 SVGAGI. DNA for the CDR3: TGTGCCAGCAGTTACGGGACCCGCACAGATACGCAGTATTTT. Its translation is CASSYGTRTDTQYF.

This rearrangement joins TRBV7-2 to TRBJ2-1, with TRBD2 identical over 7 bases. The CDR3 is made up of 16 amino acids. Germline V gives CDR1 SGHTA, CDR2 FQGNSA. V shed 1 base, J shed 6 bases, and the junction held 9 bases outside the gene matches. The CDR3 DNA reads TGTGCCAGCAGCTTAGATCCGGGGGGATTCGTCAATGAGCAGTTCTTC. Translated, it gives CASSLDPGGFVNEQFF.

This chain connects TRBV6-2 or TRBV6-3 to TRBJ1-1, with D perhaps TRBD1 (5 bases). V gave up 1 base and J gave up 2 bases, with 8 bases separating them. The length of the CDR3 is 14 residues. Germline CDR1 MNHEY, CDR2 SVGEGT. The CDR3 here is CASSYLTVNTEAFF. In DNA form, the CDR3 reads TGTGCCAGCAGTTACTTGACAGTAAACACTGAAGCTTTCTTT.

The chain carries TRBV9 and TRBJ1-2; 8 bases match TRBD1. This CDR3 has 14 amino acids. The ends lost 3 bases at V and 4 bases at J; junction bases unmatched: 5. Per the germline V gene, CDR1 is SGDLS and CDR2 is YYNGEE. The CDR3 sequence: CASSADRGPYGYTF. The DNA for the CDR3 is TGTGCCAGCAGCGCAGACAGGGGCCCCTATGGCTACACCTTC.

This clone occurred once. The chain carries TRBV28 and TRBJ2-5; D may be TRBD1 (6 bases). The CDR3 has 13 residues. Per the germline V gene, CDR1 is MDHEN and CDR2 is SYDVKM. V lost 6 bases and J lost 4, with 12 bases in between. CDR3 nucleotides: TGTGCCAGCAGGTTCACAGGGCGAGAGACCCAGTACTTC. Protein sequence: CASRFTGRETQYF.

A single count supports this clone. V is TRBV3-1 (or the pseudogene TRBV3-2) and J is TRBJ2-3; 8 bases agree with TRBD2. Germline V gene data show CDR1 as LGHDT and CDR2 as YNNKEL (reference sequence). This CDR3 contains 14 residues. J gave up 8 bases and V 1 base, and 5 bases lay outside the gene matches. CDR3 in DNA: TGTGCCAGCAGCCAAGGAGCGGGAGTCGGTACGCAGTATTTT. It specifies CASSQGAGVGTQYF.

A single count supports this clone. This chain connects TRBV5-6 to TRBJ2-5; D not resolved. The germline V and J ends were trimmed by 2 bases and 7 bases, with 12 bases remaining between them. The length of the CDR3 is 13 residues. From germline, CDR1 is SGHDT and CDR2 YYEEEE. The CDR3 DNA reads TGTGCCAGCAGCTTAGGTAGGCCCGGGACCCAGTACTTC. It codes for CASSLGRPGTQYF.

The chain has TRBV6-2 or TRBV6-3 and TRBJ1-6; no clear D gene. Germline CDR1 MNHEY, CDR2 SVGEGT. CDR3 size: 15 residues. The V end was cut by 0 bases, the J end by 5 bases, with 8 bases between. CDR3 in amino acids: CASSYSQENNSPLHF. The CDR3 nucleotides are TGTGCCAGCAGTTACTCGCAGGAGAATAATTCACCCCTCCACTTT.

This clone was counted once. The chain uses TRBV7-2 and TRBJ2-7; maybe TRBD1 (5 bases). Between the trimmed V and J ends, which lost 4 bases and 5 bases, there was a span of 15 bases. The CDR3 totals 14 residues. Germline V gives CDR1 SGHTA, CDR2 FQGNSA. CDR3 nucleotides: TGTGCCAGCAGCTCTGCAGGGAATTCCCACGAGCAGTACTTC. Translated, it gives CASSSAGNSHEQYF.

The chain has TRBV18 and TRBJ1-2; D gene ambiguous. The CDR3 has 17 residues. The germline CDR1 and CDR2 sequences are KGHSH and LQKENI. V shed 0 bases and J shed 5 bases, with 19 bases lying between them. The CDR3 region has the DNA TGTGCCAGCTCACCACCGAATCCAACCCCTATTTGGTATGGCTACACCTTC. It codes for CASSPPNPTPIWYGYTF.

The chain carries TRBV5-1 and TRBJ2-5; 8 bases are a match to TRBD1. This CDR3 is 13 amino acids long. J lost 3 bases, V lost 3 bases, and 1 base had no gene match. Germline CDR1 and CDR2: SGHRS and YFSETQ. CDR3: CASSSTGEETQYF. The CDR3 coding sequence is TGCGCCAGCAGCTCGACAGGGGAAGAGACCCAGTACTTC. Together with reference TRBV5-1 and TRBJ2-5, the CDR3 gives the full variable domain: KAGVTQTPRYLIKTRGQQVTLSCSPISGHRSVSWYQQTPGQGLQFLFEYFSETQRNKGNFPGRFSGRQFSNSRSEMNVSTLELGDSALYLCASSSTGEETQYFGPGTRLLVL.

This clone has a single count. V and J are TRBV12-3 or TRBV12-4 and TRBJ1-5; D is uncertain. The CDR3 contains 12 residues. Trimming took off 7 bases at V and 0 bases at J, with 4 bases between the two ends. The CDR3 reads CASTYSNQPQHF. CDR3 nucleotides: TGTGCCAGCACCTATAGCAATCAGCCCCAGCATTTT.

V usage is TRBV7-9 and J usage is TRBJ2-1; TRBD2 might be the D (6 bases). The germline V gene has CDR1 SEHNR and CDR2 FQNEAQ (reference sequence). V shed 6 bases and J shed 8 bases, with 14 bases lying between them. The CDR3 contains 13 residues. DNA for the CDR3: TGTGCCAGCAGGGAGGGGATTAACGATGAGCAGTTCTTC. Amino acids: CASREGINDEQFF.

This clone came up a few times. The chain is built from TRBV28 and TRBJ2-1; weak D call: TRBD2 (6 bases). The CDR3 length is 16 residues. CDR1 MDHEN and CDR2 SYDVKM come from the germline V gene. The germline V and J ends were trimmed by 7 bases and 0 bases, with 16 bases remaining between them. The CDR3, as DNA: TGTGCCAGCACCCTCGCTGGGGGGAGCTCCTACAATGAGCAGTTCTTC. Its translation is CASTLAGGSSYNEQFF.

This chain connects TRBV6-5 to TRBJ2-7, with D perhaps TRBD2 (6 bases). Trimming stripped 2 bases from V and 3 bases from J, with 8 bases between. The CDR3 is 13 residues long. CDR1 MNHEY and CDR2 SVGAGI come from the germline V gene. The CDR3 DNA reads TGTGCCAGCAGTTACGGGGGGTTCTACGAGCAGTACTTC. It yields the protein CASSYGGFYEQYF.

The DNA for the CDR3 is TGTGCCAGCAGCTCGGGACAGGGTCTTCACACCATATATTTT. Encoded protein: CASSSGQGLHTIYF. The chain recombines TRBV9 with TRBJ1-3; 9 nucleotides match TRBD1. CDR1 SGDLS and CDR2 YYNGEE come from the germline V gene. J gave up 8 bases and V 4 bases, and 7 bases lay outside the gene matches. The length of the CDR3 is 14 residues. Full variable domain (rest looked up from reference TRBV9 and TRBJ1-3): DSGVTQTPKHLITATGQRVTLRCSPRSGDLSVYWYQQSLDQGLQFLIQYYNGEERAKGNILERFSAQQFPDLHSELNLSSLELGDSALYFCASSSGQGLHTIYFGEGSWLTVV.

The rearrangement links TRBV18 to TRBJ2-7, with a tentative D call TRBD2 (5 bases). CDR3 length equals 16 residues. Per the germline V gene, CDR1 is KGHSH and CDR2 is LQKENI. V lost 0 bases to trimming and J lost 0 bases, with 12 bases between them. CDR3 bases: TGTGCCAGCTCACCACCGAATCCGGGGAACTCCTACGAGCAGTACTTC. This translates into CASSPPNPGNSYEQYF.

V is TRBV30 and J is TRBJ1-2; 8 positions agree with TRBD1. Germline CDR1 is GTSNPN and CDR2 is SVGIG (reference sequence). The ends lost 5 bases at V and 4 bases at J; junction bases unmatched: 6. There are 13 residues in the CDR3. CDR3 in amino acids: CAWSTGGPYGYTF. As DNA, the CDR3 is TGTGCCTGGTCTACAGGGGGGCCCTATGGCTACACCTTC.

The V gene is TRBV5-1, the J gene TRBJ2-7, with D perhaps matching TRBD1 or TRBD2 (7 bases each). Germline assignment: CDR1 SGHRS and CDR2 YFSETQ. The CDR3 covers 13 residues. V lost 2 bases and J 6 bases, leaving 12 bases between the germline ends. CDR3 bases: TGCGCCAGCAGCTTTCAGGGGGAGGGCGAGCAGTACTTC. Protein sequence: CASSFQGEGEQYF.

This clone was picked up a small number of times. This chain connects TRBV7-9 to TRBJ1-2; no clear D. The CDR3 has 16 residues. Trimming took off 5 bases at V and 0 bases at J, with 16 bases between the two ends. Germline CDR1 SEHNR, CDR2 FQNEAQ (reference sequence). CDR3 protein: CASSPGEWIANYGYTF. In DNA, the CDR3 is TGTGCCAGCAGCCCAGGCGAATGGATCGCTAACTATGGCTACACCTTC.

The chain links TRBV2 to TRBJ1-5, with 9 nucleotides matching TRBD1. CDR1 is SNHLY, CDR2 FYNNEI, per germline. The CDR3 length is 14 residues. Trimming removed 5 bases from V and 5 bases from J; junction bases left unmatched: 4. CDR3 nucleotide sequence: TGTGCCAGCAGTACTGGGACAGGGTATCAGCCCCAGCATTTT. Residues: CASSTGTGYQPQHF.

The V call is TRBV7-2, the J call TRBJ2-3; unclear D gene. The CDR3 loop spans 16 amino acids. The V end lost 5 bases, the J end lost 2 bases, and 17 bases lay between the germline ends. Germline CDR1 is SGHTA and CDR2 is FQGNSA. The CDR3 sequence: CASSTLLDQLTDTQYF. CDR3 in DNA: TGTGCCAGCAGCACTTTGTTGGACCAACTCACAGATACGCAGTATTTT.

V gene TRBV2 combines with J gene TRBJ2-1; TRBD1 aligns across 7 bases. Trimming at V came to 8 bases and at J to 0 bases, leaving 1 base not matched to a gene. The CDR3 has 13 residues. From germline, CDR1 is SNHLY and CDR2 FYNNEI. This CDR3 is CASGDSSYNEQFF. The CDR3, as DNA: TGTGCCAGCGGGGACAGCTCCTACAATGAGCAGTTCTTC.